A single sample is the source of the 21 T cell receptor beta chains below, sequenced in a study of T-cell reconstitution after alpha-beta-depleted transplantation in children. A library of TCRbeta sequences, prepared with unique molecular identifiers, was generated. TCRdb reprocessed the PCR reads via MiXCR and lists one record per CDR3 protein. The table shows roughly 120,000 distinct CDR3 sequences, with about a tenth occurring only once. This sample comprised PBMCs, obtained before TCRalphabeta/CD19-depleted stem cell transplant. These receptors were collected from a boy aged 2 to 10 with acute lymphoblastic leukemia, due to receive a stem cell transplant.

This clonotype turned up a few times. This rearrangement joins TRBV12-3 or TRBV12-4 to TRBJ2-5; TRBD2 aligns across 8 bases. The CDR3 has 15 residues. Germline trimming cut 2 bases from V and 5 bases from J; bases unmatched to any gene: 7. The CDR3 protein is CASSLNGRVQETQYF. For the CDR3, the DNA is TGTGCCAGCAGTTTAAACGGGAGGGTCCAGGAGACCCAGTACTTC.

This clonotype was picked up a small number of times. The V and J genes are TRBV6-1 and TRBJ2-4, with 9 bases fitting TRBD1. Unmatched junction bases numbered 6, after V lost 6 bases and J lost 0 bases. The V gene's germline CDR1 is MNHNS and CDR2 SASEGT. The CDR3 runs to 16 residues. CDR3 in amino acids: CASSSPGQGAKNIQYF. CDR3 sequence (DNA): TGTGCCAGCAGCTCGCCGGGACAGGGAGCCAAAAACATTCAGTACTTC.

This clonotype has a count of ten or more. The DNA is omitted, as the CDR3 cannot be located on it reliably, and the CDR3 follows TCRdb's listing. This rearrangement joins TRBV10-3 to TRBJ2-7; TRBD2, the D gene given by the table, was not confirmed from the DNA. The CDR3 adds up to 11 amino acids, both ends counted. Per the germline V gene, CDR1 is ENHRY and CDR2 is SYGVKD. CDR3 residues: CATSGRYEQYF.

This clonotype appeared a few times. This chain connects TRBV5-1 to TRBJ2-6; D is ambiguous. V lost 4 bases to trimming and J lost 13 bases, with 18 bases between them. CDR3 length: 14 amino acids. Looked up from germline, CDR1 is SGHRS and CDR2 is YFSETQ. CDR3 bases: TGCGCCAGCAGCAACCCGGACCCCCCAGCAGTCCTGACTTTC. This codes for CASSNPDPPAVLTF. The variable domain in full, completed from reference TRBV5-1 and TRBJ2-6, reads KAGVTQTPRYLIKTRGQQVTLSCSPISGHRSVSWYQQTPGQGLQFLFEYFSETQRNKGNFPGRFSGRQFSNSRSEMNVSTLELGDSALYLCASSNPDPPAVLTFGAGSRLTVL.

This clonotype was seen ten or more times. The rearrangement joins TRBV20-1 to TRBJ2-5; 7 bases are a match to TRBD1. The CDR3 consists of 14 residues. Germline trimming cut 3 bases from V and 3 bases from J; bases unmatched to any gene: 7. Germline V gene data show CDR1 as DFQATT and CDR2 as SNEGSKA (reference sequence). CDR3 sequence: CSASRGTAKETQYF. The CDR3 DNA is TGCAGTGCTAGCAGAGGGACAGCTAAAGAGACCCAGTACTTC.

The chain uses TRBV6-1 and TRBJ1-5; D is possibly TRBD1 (5 bases). Germline CDR1 and CDR2: MNHNS and SASEGT. CDR3 length: 14 residues. Trimming took 3 bases from V and 6 from J, leaving 12 bases between them. The CDR3 DNA reads TGTGCCAGCAGTGATGCGGGGCTAAGTCAGCCCCAGCATTTT. The encoded protein is CASSDAGLSQPQHF.

This clonotype occurred a few times. The chain combines TRBV7-9 with TRBJ2-5; D remains ambiguous. V lost 4 bases and J lost 0, with 6 bases in between. CDR1 and CDR2 (germline): SEHNR, FQNEAQ (reference sequence). This CDR3 is 13 amino acids long. Here the CDR3 DNA reads TGTGCCAGCAGCTCCCCCTACCAAGAGACCCAGTACTTC. It is translated as CASSSPYQETQYF.

This clonotype was detected only a few times. This sequence joins TRBV20-1 and TRBJ2-1, with 10 bases that match TRBD2. The CDR3 has 16 residues. Germline V gives CDR1 DFQATT, CDR2 SNEGSKA (reference sequence). V trimming: 2 bases; J trimming: 2 bases; junction bases outside the gene matches: 6. The CDR3 spells CSARRIGLAAYNEQFF. The CDR3 DNA is TGCAGTGCTAGACGTATCGGACTAGCGGCCTACAATGAGCAGTTCTTC.

In nucleotides, the CDR3 is TGTGCCAGCAGTTGGGACAGGGGAAGACAAGAGACCCAGTACTTC. Its protein product is CASSWDRGRQETQYF. This rearrangement joins TRBV3-1 to TRBJ2-5, with 10 bases that match TRBD1. Per germline, CDR1 LGHDT and CDR2 YNNKEL (reference sequence). This CDR3 comprises 15 residues. The V gene end was trimmed by 6 bases and the J gene end by 2 bases; junction bases not matched to a gene: 6.

The chain combines TRBV20-1 with TRBJ2-1; D is possibly TRBD1 or TRBD2 (5 bases each). CDR3 size: 14 residues. The V gene's germline CDR1 is DFQATT and CDR2 SNEGSKA (reference sequence). Trimming left V 1 base short and J 3 bases short, with 10 bases between. The CDR3 spells CSARVRGYYNEQFF. DNA for the CDR3: TGCAGTGCTAGAGTGAGGGGTTACTACAATGAGCAGTTCTTC.

This clonotype occurred a few times. The chain links TRBV7-9 to TRBJ2-7, with 10 nucleotides matching TRBD2. Germline V gene lookup returns CDR1 SEHNR and CDR2 FQNEAQ (reference sequence). The ends lost 4 bases at V and 2 bases at J; junction bases unmatched: 2. This CDR3 is built from 14 residues. The CDR3 coding sequence is TGTGCCAGCAGCTGGACTAGCGGACCCTACGAGCAGTACTTC. Its protein is CASSWTSGPYEQYF.

The CDR3 is CASSVWAGSSYNEQFF. The CDR3 DNA reads as TGTGCCAGCAGTGTCTGGGCGGGGAGCTCCTACAATGAGCAGTTCTTC. V is TRBV2 and J is TRBJ2-1, with D perhaps TRBD2 (6 bases). Germline CDR1 and CDR2: SNHLY and FYNNEI. This CDR3 region has 16 residues. Trimming stripped 4 bases from V and 0 bases from J, with 13 bases between.

This chain joins TRBV4-1 and TRBJ2-4; 7 bases fit TRBD1. Germline lookup yields CDR1 MGHRA and CDR2 YSYEKL. V lost 4 bases and J lost 15; bases outside the gene matches: 18. This CDR3 has 15 amino acids. The CDR3 DNA follows: TGCGCCAGCAGCCGTGGCCCCGACAGGGTGGGGGTGAGGTACTTC. Translating it yields CASSRGPDRVGVRYF.

The chain couples TRBV20-1 to TRBJ2-1, with TRBD2 matching over 7 bases. The V gene's germline CDR1 is DFQATT and CDR2 SNEGSKA (reference sequence). Trimming cost V 6 bases and J 7 bases; bases outside gene matches: 15. The CDR3 contains 15 residues. Here the CDR3 reads CSASEGAGKRNEQFF. In DNA, the CDR3 is TGCAGTGCCTCCGAGGGAGCGGGAAAAAGGAATGAGCAGTTCTTC.

The rearrangement joins TRBV9 to TRBJ1-2; 10 bases align to TRBD1. The CDR3 is 16 residues long. Germline V gene data show CDR1 as SGDLS and CDR2 as YYNGEE. The V gene end was trimmed by 4 bases and the J gene end by 4 bases; junction bases not matched to a gene: 10. Written as DNA, the CDR3 is TGTGCCAGCAGCCCACAAGACAGGGGGCTTGGCTATGGCTACACCTTC. Its translation is CASSPQDRGLGYGYTF. Together with reference TRBV9 and TRBJ1-2, the CDR3 gives the full variable domain: DSGVTQTPKHLITATGQRVTLRCSPRSGDLSVYWYQQSLDQGLQFLIQYYNGEERAKGNILERFSAQQFPDLHSELNLSSLELGDSALYFCASSPQDRGLGYGYTFGSGTRLTVV.

This sequence joins TRBV30 and TRBJ2-1; no firm D call. Trimming removed 5 bases from V and 7 bases from J, with 15 bases in between. CDR1 is GTSNPN and CDR2 is SVGIG in the germline V gene (reference sequence). There are 13 residues in the CDR3. The CDR3 region is CAWVSLPGNEQFF. CDR3 DNA sequence: TGTGCCTGGGTGTCCCTCCCCGGGAATGAGCAGTTCTTC.

This clonotype was seen more than once but under ten times. This rearrangement joins TRBV20-1 to TRBJ1-2; no clear D gene. Germline-derived CDR1 and CDR2 are DFQATT and SNEGSKA (reference sequence). The V end was cut by 3 bases, the J end by 1 base, with 9 bases between. This CDR3 has 13 amino acids. The CDR3 loop reads CSASGGSNYGYTF. In DNA form, the CDR3 reads TGCAGTGCTAGTGGTGGCAGTAACTATGGCTACACCTTC.

This chain links TRBV6-5 with TRBJ1-1, with D possibly matching TRBD1 (5 bases). V shed 3 bases and J shed 3 bases, with 17 bases lying between them. The length of the CDR3 is 16 residues. Germline V gives CDR1 MNHEY, CDR2 SVGAGI. The CDR3 region is CASSYGTGIEDTEAFF. The CDR3 DNA follows: TGTGCCAGCAGTTATGGTACAGGTATTGAGGACACTGAAGCTTTCTTT.

This clonotype was counted at least ten times. The chain couples TRBV25-1 to TRBJ2-1, with 11 bases fitting TRBD1. The J segment lost 1 base and the V segment lost 4 bases, leaving 0 bases of the junction unmatched. This CDR3 is built from 15 residues. Germline V gene data show CDR1 as MGHDK and CDR2 as SYGVNS. The CDR3 region has the DNA TGTGCCAGCAGTGGGGACAGGGGGTCCTACAATGAGCAGTTCTTC. Translating gives CASSGDRGSYNEQFF.

This clonotype was found a few times. V and J are TRBV9 and TRBJ2-7; no firm D call. The germline V gene encodes CDR1 SGDLS and CDR2 YYNGEE. V was trimmed by 6 bases and J by 3 bases, leaving 16 bases between them. This CDR3 is 14 amino acids long. The CDR3 here is CASTLSLPIYEQYF. In DNA, the CDR3 is TGTGCCAGCACCTTGAGCCTGCCCATCTACGAGCAGTACTTC.

This clonotype was observed a handful of times. The chain recombines TRBV12-3 or TRBV12-4 with TRBJ2-4; 7 bases agree with TRBD2. This CDR3 is built from 12 residues. V dropped 5 bases and J dropped 8; count of bases not matched to a gene: 3. The CDR3 DNA reads as TGTGCCAGCAGTGCGGGGGACGACATTCAGTACTTC. This sequence encodes CASSAGDDIQYF.